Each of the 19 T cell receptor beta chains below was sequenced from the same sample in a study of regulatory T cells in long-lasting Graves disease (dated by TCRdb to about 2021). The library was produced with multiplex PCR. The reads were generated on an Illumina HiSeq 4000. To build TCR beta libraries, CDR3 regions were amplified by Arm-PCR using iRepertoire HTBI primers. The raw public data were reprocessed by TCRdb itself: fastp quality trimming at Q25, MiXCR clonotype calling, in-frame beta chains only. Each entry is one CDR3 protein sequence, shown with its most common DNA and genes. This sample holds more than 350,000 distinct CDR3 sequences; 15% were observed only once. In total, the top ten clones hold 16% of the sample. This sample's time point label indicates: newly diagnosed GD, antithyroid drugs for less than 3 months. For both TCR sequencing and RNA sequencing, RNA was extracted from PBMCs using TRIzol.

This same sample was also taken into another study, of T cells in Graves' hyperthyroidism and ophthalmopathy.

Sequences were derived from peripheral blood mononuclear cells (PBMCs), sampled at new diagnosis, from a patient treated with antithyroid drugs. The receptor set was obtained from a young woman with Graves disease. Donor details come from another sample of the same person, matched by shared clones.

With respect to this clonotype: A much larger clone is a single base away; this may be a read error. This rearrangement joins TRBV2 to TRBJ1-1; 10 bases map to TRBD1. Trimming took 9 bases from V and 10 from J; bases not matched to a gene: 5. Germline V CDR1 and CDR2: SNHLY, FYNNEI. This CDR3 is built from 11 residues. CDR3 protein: CASRQGAIAFF. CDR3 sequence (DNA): TGTGCCAGTAGACAGGGGGCCATAGCTTTCTTT.

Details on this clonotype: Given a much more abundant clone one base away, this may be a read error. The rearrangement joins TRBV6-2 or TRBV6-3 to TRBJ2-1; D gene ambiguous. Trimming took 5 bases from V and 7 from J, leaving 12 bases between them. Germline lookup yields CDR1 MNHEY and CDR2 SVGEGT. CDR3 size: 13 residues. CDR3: CASSDPTPNEQFF. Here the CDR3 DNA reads TGTGCCAGCAGTGACCCCACACCGAATGAGCAGTTCTTC.

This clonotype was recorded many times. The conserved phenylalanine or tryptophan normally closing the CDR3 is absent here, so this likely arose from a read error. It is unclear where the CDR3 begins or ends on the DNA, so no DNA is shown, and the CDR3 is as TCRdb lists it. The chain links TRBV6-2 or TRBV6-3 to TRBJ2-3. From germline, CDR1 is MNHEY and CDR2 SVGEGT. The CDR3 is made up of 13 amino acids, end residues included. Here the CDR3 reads CASSYSMWQVTPS.

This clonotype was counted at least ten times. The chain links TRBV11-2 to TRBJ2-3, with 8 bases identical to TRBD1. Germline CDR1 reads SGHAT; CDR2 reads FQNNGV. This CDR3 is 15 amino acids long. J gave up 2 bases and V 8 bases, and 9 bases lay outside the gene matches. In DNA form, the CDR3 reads TGTGCCAGCGGCAGAAGACAGGGGACCACAGATACGCAGTATTTT. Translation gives CASGRRQGTTDTQYF. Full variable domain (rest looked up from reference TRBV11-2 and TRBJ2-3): EAGVAQSPRYKIIEKRQSVAFWCNPISGHATLYWYQQILGQGPKLLIQFQNNGVVDDSQLPKDRFSAERLKGVDSTLKIQPAKLEDSAVYLCASGRRQGTTDTQYFGPGTRLTVL.

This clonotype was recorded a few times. DNA for the CDR3: TGTGCCAGCAGCTTAGAGGGGGGGGGCACAGATACGCAGTATTTT. Translation gives CASSLEGGGTDTQYF. The chain combines TRBV5-4 with TRBJ2-3; a weak D match, TRBD2 (7 bases). The CDR3 totals 15 residues. V was pared by 2 bases and J by 1 base, with 11 bases between. Germline V lookup: CDR1 SGHNT, CDR2 YYREEE (reference sequence).

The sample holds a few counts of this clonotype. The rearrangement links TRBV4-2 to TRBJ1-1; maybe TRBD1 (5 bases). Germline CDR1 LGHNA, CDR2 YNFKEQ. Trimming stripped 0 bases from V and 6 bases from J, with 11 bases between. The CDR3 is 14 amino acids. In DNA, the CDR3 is TGTGCCAGCAGCCAAGATTCGGGGGGGGCTGAAGCTTTCTTT. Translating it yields CASSQDSGGAEAFF.

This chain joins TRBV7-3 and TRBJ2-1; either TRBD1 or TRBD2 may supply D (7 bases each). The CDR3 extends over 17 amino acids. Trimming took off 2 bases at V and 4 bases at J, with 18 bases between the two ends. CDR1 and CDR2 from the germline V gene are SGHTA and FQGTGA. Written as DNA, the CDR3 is TGTGCCAGCAGCTTATCAGGGGGGGGGGGTTATTACAATGAGCAGTTCTTC. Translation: CASSLSGGGGYYNEQFF.

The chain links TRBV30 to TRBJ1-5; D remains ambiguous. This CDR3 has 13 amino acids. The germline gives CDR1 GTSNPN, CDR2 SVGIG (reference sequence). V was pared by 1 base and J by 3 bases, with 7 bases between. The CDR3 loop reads CAWSESLNQPQHF. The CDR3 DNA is TGTGCCTGGAGTGAAAGTCTCAATCAGCCCCAGCATTTT.

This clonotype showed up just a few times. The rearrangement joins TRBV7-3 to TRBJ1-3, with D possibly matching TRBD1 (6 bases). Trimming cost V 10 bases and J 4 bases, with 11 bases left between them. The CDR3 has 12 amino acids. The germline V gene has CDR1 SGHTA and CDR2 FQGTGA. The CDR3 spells CATGAPGNTIYF. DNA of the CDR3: TGTGCCACAGGGGCGCCAGGAAACACCATATATTTT. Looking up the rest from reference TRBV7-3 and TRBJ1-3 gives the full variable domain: GAGVSQTPSNKVTEKGKYVELRCDPISGHTALYWYRQSLGQGPEFLIYFQGTGAADDSGLPNDRFFAVRPEGSVSTLKIQRTERGDSAVYLCATGAPGNTIYFGEGSWLTVV.

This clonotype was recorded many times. CDR3: CASSWGINTGELFF. CDR3 coding DNA: TGTGCCAGCAGTTGGGGGATTAACACCGGGGAGCTGTTTTTT. This chain links TRBV27 with TRBJ2-2; D possibly uses TRBD1 or TRBD2 (5 bases each). Germline V lookup: CDR1 MNHEY, CDR2 SMNVEV (reference sequence). The CDR3 has 14 residues. V dropped 4 bases and J dropped 2 bases, with 8 bases sitting between them.

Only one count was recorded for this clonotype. The CDR3 reads CASSLSPGTGVREQYF. In DNA form, the CDR3 reads TGTGCCAGCAGCCTATCCCCCGGGACAGGCGTAAGGGAGCAGTACTTC. The rearrangement links TRBV7-4 to TRBJ2-7, with 8 bases identical to TRBD1. This CDR3 is built from 16 residues. Germline V CDR1 and CDR2: SGHVT, SQSDAQ. After removal of 5 bases from V and 7 bases from J, the junction contained 16 bases not matched to a gene.

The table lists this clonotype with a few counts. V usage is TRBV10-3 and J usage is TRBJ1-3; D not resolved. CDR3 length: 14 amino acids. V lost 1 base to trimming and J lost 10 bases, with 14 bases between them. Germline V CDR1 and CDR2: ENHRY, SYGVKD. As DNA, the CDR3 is TGTGCCATCAGTGAGTTGGAGGGAAAATCTACCATATATTTT. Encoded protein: CAISELEGKSTIYF.

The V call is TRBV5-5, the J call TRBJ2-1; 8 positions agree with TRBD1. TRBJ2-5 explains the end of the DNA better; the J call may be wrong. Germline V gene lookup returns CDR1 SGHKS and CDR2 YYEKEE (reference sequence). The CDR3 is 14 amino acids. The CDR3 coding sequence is TGTGCCAGCAGCTTCACAGGGGGTAAAGAGACCCAGTACTTC. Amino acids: CASSFTGGKETQYF.

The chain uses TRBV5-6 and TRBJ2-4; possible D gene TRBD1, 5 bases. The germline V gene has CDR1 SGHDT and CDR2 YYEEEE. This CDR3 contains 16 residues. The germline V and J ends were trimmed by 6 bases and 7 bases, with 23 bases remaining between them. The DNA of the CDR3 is TGTGCCAGCACCAATTTCCTGGCAGGGCAAGGGAACATTCAGTACTTC. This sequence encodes CASTNFLAGQGNIQYF. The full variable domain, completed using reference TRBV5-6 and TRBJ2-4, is DAGVTQSPTHLIKTRGQQVTLRCSPKSGHDTVSWYQQALGQGPQFIFQYYEEEERQRGNFPDRFSGHQFPNYSSELNVNALLLGDSALYLCASTNFLAGQGNIQYFGAGTRLSVL.

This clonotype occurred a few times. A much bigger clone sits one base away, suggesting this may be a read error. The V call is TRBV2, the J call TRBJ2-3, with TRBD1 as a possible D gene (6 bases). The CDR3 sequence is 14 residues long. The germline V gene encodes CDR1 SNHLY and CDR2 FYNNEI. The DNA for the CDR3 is TGTGCCAGCGGGACAAATGGCCCCACAGATATGCAGTATTTT. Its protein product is CASGTNGPTDMQYF.

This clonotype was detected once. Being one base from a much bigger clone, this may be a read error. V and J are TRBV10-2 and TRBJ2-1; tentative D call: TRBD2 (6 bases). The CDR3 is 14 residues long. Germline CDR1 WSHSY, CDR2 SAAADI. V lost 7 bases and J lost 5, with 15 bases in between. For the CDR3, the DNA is TGCGCCAGCAATGATAGCGGCCAGAACAATGAGCAGTTCTTC. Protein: CASNDSGQNNEQFF.

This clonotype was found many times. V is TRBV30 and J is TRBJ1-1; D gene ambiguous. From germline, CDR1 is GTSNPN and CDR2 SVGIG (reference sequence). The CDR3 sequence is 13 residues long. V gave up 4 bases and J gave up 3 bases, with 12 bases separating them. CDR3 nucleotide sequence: TGTGCCTGGAACAAGGGCGGCGACACTGAAGCTTTCTTT. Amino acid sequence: CAWNKGGDTEAFF.

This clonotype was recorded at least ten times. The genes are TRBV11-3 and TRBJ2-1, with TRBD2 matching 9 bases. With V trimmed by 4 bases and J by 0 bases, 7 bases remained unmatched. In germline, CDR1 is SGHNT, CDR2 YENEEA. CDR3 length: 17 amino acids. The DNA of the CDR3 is TGTGCCAGCAGCTCGATAGCGGGGGTTAGCTCCTACAATGAGCAGTTCTTC. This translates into CASSSIAGVSSYNEQFF.

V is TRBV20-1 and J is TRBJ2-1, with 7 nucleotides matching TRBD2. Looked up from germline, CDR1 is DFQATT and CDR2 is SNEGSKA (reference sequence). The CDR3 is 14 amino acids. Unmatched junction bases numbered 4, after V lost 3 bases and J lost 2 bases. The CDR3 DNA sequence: TGCAGTGCTAGCCGCGGGGGAACCTACAATGAGCAGTTCTTC. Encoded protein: CSASRGGTYNEQFF.